The 12 T cell receptor beta chains presented below share a single source sample, sequenced in a study of CD8 T cells in ankylosing spondylitis. TCRdb passed the 5' RACE reads through MiXCR, listing each CDR3 protein once. The sample has 330,000 or so distinct CDR3 sequences, roughly 8% seen once. The antigens for these receptors are not known. Regarding the study as a whole: Seemingly distinctive of ankylosing spondylitis blood was a TCR beta motif formed by eight highly homologous variants.

The material sequenced was blood, either unsorted or a sorted T cell fraction (not recorded which). These receptors came from a male donor with ankylosing spondylitis.

The chain has TRBV7-8 and TRBJ2-3, with a weak D call TRBD2 (6 bases). Trimming took off 4 bases at V and 6 bases at J, with 17 bases between the two ends. The length of the CDR3 is 15 residues. The germline V gene encodes CDR1 SGHVS and CDR2 FQNEAQ. CDR3 coding DNA: TGTGCCAGCAGCTCGGGACTCCCAGGGAGGGATACGCAGTATTTT. Protein sequence: CASSSGLPGRDTQYF.

The chain is built from TRBV5-1 and TRBJ1-1; no reliable D call. The CDR3 has 14 residues. Germline V CDR1 and CDR2: SGHRS, YFSETQ. The ends were cut back, 4 bases at V and 3 bases at J, with 13 bases in the middle. In DNA form, the CDR3 reads TGCGCCAGCAGCGCAGGCGGGCGCGACACTGAAGCTTTCTTT. It yields the protein CASSAGGRDTEAFF.

CDR3 coding DNA: TGTGCCAGCAGACTGCATGCAGATACGCAGTATTTT. Its protein is CASRLHADTQYF. J is TRBJ2-3 and V is TRBV12-3 or TRBV12-4; D remains unclear. V was trimmed by 6 bases and J by 4 bases, leaving 8 bases between them. This CDR3 has 12 residues.

The chain has TRBV5-6 and TRBJ1-2, with TRBD1 matching 8 bases. The V and J ends lost 4 bases and 8 bases, in that order; junction bases with no gene match: 7. This CDR3 is 13 amino acids long. Germline lookup yields CDR1 SGHDT and CDR2 YYEEEE. Here the CDR3 reads CASSAQGVGGYTF. For the CDR3, the DNA is TGTGCCAGCAGCGCACAGGGGGTCGGGGGCTACACCTTC.

This clonotype has ten or more counts. The chain combines TRBV29-1 with TRBJ2-7; D call uncertain. CDR3 size: 13 residues. CDR1 is SQVTM, CDR2 ANQGSEA, per germline. Trimming took off 7 bases at V and 0 bases at J, with 13 bases between the two ends. The CDR3 DNA is TGCAGCGCCAAGACGGTAGACTCCTACGAGCAGTACTTC. Translated: CSAKTVDSYEQYF.

This clonotype was found many times. The CDR3: CASSPPTGFGYTF. CDR3 DNA sequence: TGTGCCAGCAGTCCACCGACAGGTTTCGGCTACACCTTC. This chain uses TRBV6-6 with TRBJ1-2, with D possibly being TRBD1 (6 bases). CDR3 length: 13 residues. V lost 5 bases and J 8 bases, leaving 15 bases between the germline ends. Germline-derived CDR1 and CDR2 are MNHNY and SVGAGI (reference sequence).

In its sample, this clonotype was seen a few times. This chain connects TRBV7-9 to TRBJ2-1; TRBD2 agrees at 13 bases. Germline V gives CDR1 SEHNR, CDR2 FQNEAQ (reference sequence). V gave up 5 bases and J gave up 5 bases; unmatched junction bases: 6. The CDR3 length is 16 residues. Written as DNA, the CDR3 is TGTGCCAGCAGCCCTGGGGGACTAGCGGGGCACAATGAGCAGTTCTTC. It yields the protein CASSPGGLAGHNEQFF.

In its sample, this clonotype was seen many times. The genes are TRBV29-1 and TRBJ2-7; D might be TRBD2 (6 bases). CDR3 size: 13 residues. Germline V gives CDR1 SQVTM, CDR2 ANQGSEA. Deletions cut 4 bases from V and 4 bases from J, with 14 bases between. This chain's CDR3 is CSVAIGGTYEQYF. The DNA for the CDR3 is TGCAGCGTTGCGATCGGGGGAACGTACGAGCAGTACTTC.

The chain has TRBV4-1 and TRBJ2-3; D remains unclear. V dropped 0 bases and J dropped 2 bases, with 12 bases sitting between them. Germline V lookup: CDR1 MGHRA, CDR2 YSYEKL. This CDR3 is built from 16 residues. The CDR3 bases are TGCGCCAGCAGCCAAGACCCCAGATTTTACACAGATACGCAGTATTTT. This encodes CASSQDPRFYTDTQYF.

This clonotype was seen more than once but under ten times. The J gene is TRBJ1-5, the V gene TRBV4-2; a possible D gene is TRBD1 (5 bases). Germline-derived CDR1 and CDR2 are LGHNA and YNFKEQ. The CDR3 totals 15 residues. V was shortened by 0 bases and J by 5 bases, with 11 bases between the two germline ends. CDR3 bases: TGTGCCAGCAGCCAAGAGGGCGGGGGGTATCAGCCCCAGCATTTT. This encodes CASSQEGGGYQPQHF.

This clonotype was counted only a few times. The chain carries TRBV11-3 and TRBJ2-5, with 8 bases that match TRBD2. This CDR3 region has 15 residues. Germline V gene sequence: CDR1 SGHNT, CDR2 YENEEA. With V trimmed by 11 bases and J by 3 bases, 14 bases remained unmatched. The CDR3 spells CASSIGGRLEETQYF. The CDR3 nucleotides read TGTGCCTCTAGTATAGGCGGGAGGCTTGAAGAGACCCAGTACTTC.

This rearrangement joins TRBV5-1 to TRBJ2-7; D is unresolved. V lost 5 bases and J lost 5, with 8 bases in between. From germline, CDR1 is SGHRS and CDR2 YFSETQ. CDR3 length: 11 amino acids. The CDR3 region has the DNA TGCGCCAGCAGACGTAGGGACGAGCAGTACTTC. Its translation: CASRRRDEQYF.